Listed below are T cell receptor beta chains from one sample, sequenced in a study of cytomegalovirus exposure and HLA in healthy donors. The table came from immunoSEQ multiplex PCR; TCRdb's copy has only in-frame clones and leaves some out. The repertoire holds some 180,000 clones, with 75% to 80% as singletons. The sample consisted of PBMCs. Source of these receptors: a female donor in good health and CMV-seronegative. Both conserved end residues are part of each CDR3. A D gene is named only where the DNA matches it firmly. Clone size, where shown, is once, few, many, or a class for clones that have expanded.

d_gene	v_gene	abundance	len	j_gene	CDR3aa	CDR3nt
TRBD1	TRBV6-5	few	14	TRBJ2-2	CASSLTGGTGELFF	TGTGCCAGCAGTTTGACAGGGGGCACCGGGGAGCTGTTTTTT
TRBD2	TRBV27	.	16	TRBJ2-3	CASSLLAGVRTDTQYF	TGTGCCAGCAGTCTACTAGCGGGAGTGAGGACAGATACGCAGTATTTT
.	TRBV29-1	.	14	TRBJ1-2	CSVNKQQSNYGYTF	TGCAGCGTTAACAAACAACAGAGTAACTATGGCTACACCTTC
.	TRBV4-1	.	15	TRBJ2-7	CASSQGEGGTHEQYF	TGCGCCAGCAGCCAAGGGGAGGGGGGTACCCACGAGCAGTACTTC
.	TRBV23-1	few	13	TRBJ1-1	CASSQESLTEAFF	TGCGCCAGCAGCCAAGAGAGCCTCACTGAAGCTTTCTTT
TRBD2	TRBV10-3	.	15	TRBJ2-3	CATRTSGGPADTQYF	TGTGCCACCCGGACTAGCGGGGGTCCCGCGGATACGCAGTATTTT
.	TRBV11-3	.	15	TRBJ2-2	CASSFYREGAGELFF	TGTGCCAGCAGCTTTTACAGGGAAGGTGCCGGGGAGCTGTTTTTT
.	TRBV19	.	16	TRBJ2-1	CASSIVRGDSYNEQFF	TGTGCCAGTAGTATAGTTCGCGGGGACTCCTACAATGAGCAGTTCTTC
.	TRBV11-3	.	17	TRBJ1-6	CASSSRGGTGIYSPLHF	TGTGCCAGCAGCTCTAGGGGGGGAACAGGGATATATTCACCCCTCCACTTT
.	TRBV27	few	14	TRBJ2-3	CASSLSFQVDTQYF	TGTGCCAGCAGTCTCAGCTTCCAGGTCGATACGCAGTATTTT
TRBD2	TRBV5-1	once	17	TRBJ2-1	CASSLRASGGNYNEQFF	TGCGCCAGCAGCCTTCGCGCTAGCGGGGGTAACTACAATGAGCAGTTCTTC
TRBD1	TRBV27	.	15	TRBJ2-1	CASSLGQGAYNEQFF	TGTGCCAGCAGTTTAGGGCAGGGGGCTTACAATGAGCAGTTCTTC
TRBD1	TRBV10-1	.	19	TRBJ1-4	CASTRTGAARNWTNEKLFF	TGCGCCAGCACGAGAACAGGGGCCGCGAGGAATTGGACTAATGAAAAACTGTTTTTT
TRBD1	TRBV18	.	15	TRBJ1-4	CASSRTTGHNEKLFF	TGTGCCAGCTCACGTACGACAGGGCATAATGAAAAACTGTTTTTT
.	TRBV4-1	few	16	TRBJ1-1	CASSQDGAWQGTEAFF	TGCGCCAGCAGCCAAGACGGTGCGTGGCAGGGCACTGAAGCTTTCTTT